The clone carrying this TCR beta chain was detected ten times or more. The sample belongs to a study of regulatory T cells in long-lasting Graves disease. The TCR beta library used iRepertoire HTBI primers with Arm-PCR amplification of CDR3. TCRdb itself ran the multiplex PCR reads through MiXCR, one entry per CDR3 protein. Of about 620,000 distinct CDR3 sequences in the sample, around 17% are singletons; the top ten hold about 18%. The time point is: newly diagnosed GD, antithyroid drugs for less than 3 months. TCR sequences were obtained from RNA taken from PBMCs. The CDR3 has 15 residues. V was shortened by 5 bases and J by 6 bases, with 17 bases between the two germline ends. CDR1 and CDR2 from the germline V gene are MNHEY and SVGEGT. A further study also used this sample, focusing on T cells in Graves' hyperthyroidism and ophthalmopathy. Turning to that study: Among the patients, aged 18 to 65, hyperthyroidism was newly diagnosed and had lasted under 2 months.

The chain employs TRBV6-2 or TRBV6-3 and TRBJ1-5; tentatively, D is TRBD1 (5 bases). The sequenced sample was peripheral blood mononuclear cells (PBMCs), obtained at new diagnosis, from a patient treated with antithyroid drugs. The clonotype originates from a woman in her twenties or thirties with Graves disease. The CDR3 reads CASSESLGVAQPQHF. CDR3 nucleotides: TGTGCCAGCAGTGAGTCTTTGGGGGTTGCTCAGCCCCAGCATTTT.